The clone carrying this TCR beta chain was detected ten times or more. These data come from a study of T cells in Graves' hyperthyroidism and ophthalmopathy. The CDR3 has 13 amino acids. Looked up from germline, CDR1 is ENHRY and CDR2 is SYGVKD. Trimming took 10 bases from V and 6 from J; bases not matched to a gene: 11. RNA transcripts were the template for amplifying TCR beta CDR3 regions. The primer set for the first-round RT-PCR of the TCR CDR3 was HTBI. In TCRdb, the multiplex PCR reads were re-called with MiXCR into one record per CDR3 protein. The sample carries 550,000 to 850,000 distinct CDR3 sequences, under 20% recorded once. Those with hyperthyroidism were 18 to 65 years old, newly diagnosed, and ill for under 2 months. The PBMCs were taken from 10 ml of fresh peripheral blood.

Sequencing was done on a sample of blood. The J gene is TRBJ1-1, the V gene TRBV10-3; 7 nucleotides agree with TRBD1. The source of this sequence is a woman aged 50 to 60 with Graves' hyperthyroidism that later progressed to Graves' ophthalmopathy. CDR3 nucleotides: TGTGCCACCTGGGACAGCTTGAATCCTGAAGCTTTCTTT. Protein product: CATWDSLNPEAFF.